These 20 T cell receptor beta chains originate from one sample sequenced in a study of blood T cell repertoires in COVID-19. Method: immunoSEQ multiplex PCR; TCRdb's copy keeps in-frame clones and lacks some. Of over 90,000 clones listed, approximately 80% are singletons. The sample was peripheral blood. All receptors come from a human donor in a cohort sampled during active COVID-19.

This sequence joins TRBV4-3 and TRBJ2-3; 7 bases line up with TRBD2. J lost 6 bases, V lost 0 bases, and 6 bases had no gene match. There are 15 residues in the CDR3. Germline values: CDR1 LGHNA, CDR2 YSLEER. CDR3 nucleotides: TGCGCCAGCAGCCAAGATGGGGGGGGGTCTGATACGCAGTATTTT. Translated: CASSQDGGGSDTQYF.

This clone was counted a few times. The chain employs TRBV7-8 and TRBJ2-7; 8 nucleotides match TRBD1. CDR3 length equals 14 residues. Germline loops: CDR1 SGHVS, CDR2 FQNEAQ. The ends lost 5 bases at V and 7 bases at J; junction bases unmatched: 10. The CDR3 bases are TGTGCCAGCAGCAGTTGGACAGGGCAACGAGAGCAGTACTTC. Encoded protein: CASSSWTGQREQYF.

The rearrangement uses TRBV3-1 (or the pseudogene TRBV3-2) and TRBJ2-1; TRBD1 aligns across 7 bases. V trimming: 0 bases; J trimming: 2 bases; junction bases outside the gene matches: 7. CDR1 is LGHDT, CDR2 YNNKEL, per germline (reference sequence). The CDR3 is 17 amino acids. The CDR3 DNA follows: TGTGCCAGCAGCCAAGACCCCGACAGGGTACCCTACAATGAGCAGTTCTTC. The encoded protein is CASSQDPDRVPYNEQFF.

The rearrangement joins TRBV2 to TRBJ2-5; D gene ambiguous. This CDR3 spans 10 amino acids. V lost 1 base to trimming and J lost 9 bases, with 3 bases between them. Germline V gives CDR1 SNHLY, CDR2 FYNNEI. This CDR3 is CASSEGAQYF. The CDR3 bases are TGTGCCAGCAGTGAAGGAGCCCAGTACTTC. Supplemented by reference TRBV2 and TRBJ2-5, the full variable domain reads EPEVTQTPSHQVTQMGQEVILRCVPISNHLYFYWYRQILGQKVEFLVSFYNNEISEKSEIFDDQFSVERPDGSNFTLKIRSTKLEDSAMYFCASSEGAQYFGPGTRLLVL.

V usage is TRBV5-1 and J usage is TRBJ2-7; TRBD1 matches 7 bases. The germline gives CDR1 SGHRS, CDR2 YFSETQ. V gave up 4 bases and J gave up 0 bases; unmatched junction bases: 10. The CDR3 runs 16 residues. DNA for the CDR3: TGCGCCAGCAGCGTGGCCGGGGCAGGGGGCTCCTACGAGCAGTACTTC. It encodes CASSVAGAGGSYEQYF.

This rearrangement joins TRBV5-4 to TRBJ2-7; possible D gene TRBD2, 7 bases. The germline V gene has CDR1 SGHNT and CDR2 YYREEE (reference sequence). Trimming took off 0 bases at V and 6 bases at J, with 16 bases between the two ends. This CDR3 spans 15 amino acids. The CDR3 protein is CASSLGGGLGGEQYF. The CDR3 region has the DNA TGTGCCAGCAGCTTGGGCGGGGGCCTAGGGGGCGAGCAGTACTTC.

CDR3 sequence reads: CASSPQGNTEAFF. CDR3 in DNA: TGTGCCAGCAGCCCTCAGGGGAACACTGAAGCTTTCTTT. The rearrangement links TRBV6-4 to TRBJ1-1; D perhaps matches TRBD1 (5 bases). This CDR3 region has 13 residues. The V and J ends lost 6 bases and 1 base respectively, with 9 bases between them. Germline CDR1 MRHNA, CDR2 SNTAGT.

Points on this clone: One junction end disagrees with the germline gene, perhaps due to a read error. The chain is built from TRBV7-9 and TRBJ1-4; TRBD1 is a possible D gene (6 bases). This CDR3 has 15 amino acids. Germline CDR1 is SEHNR and CDR2 is FQNEAQ (reference sequence). CDR3 in DNA: TGTGCCAGCAACTTAGGGTCAGGGGTAGAAGAAAAACTGTTTTTT. Protein product: CASNLGSGVEEKLFF.

The V and J genes are TRBV6-2 or TRBV6-3 and TRBJ2-3; the D gene is possibly TRBD2 (5 bases). The germline V and J ends were trimmed by 0 bases and 0 bases, with 13 bases remaining between them. The germline V gene encodes CDR1 MNHEY and CDR2 SVGEGT. This CDR3 has 17 residues. CDR3 amino acids: CASSYSRRGLSTDTQYF. In DNA, the CDR3 is TGTGCCAGCAGTTACTCTAGAAGAGGACTCAGCACAGATACGCAGTATTTT.

CDR3 nucleotide sequence: TGCGCCAGCAGCTTGGGAACAGGGTTGCGGTCCTACGAGCAGTACTTC. Translating gives CASSLGTGLRSYEQYF. The gene calls are TRBV5-1 and TRBJ2-7, with D perhaps TRBD1 (6 bases). CDR1 is SGHRS and CDR2 is YFSETQ in the germline V gene. This CDR3 comprises 16 residues. Trimming took 0 bases from V and 1 from J, leaving 14 bases between them.

V and J are TRBV5-4 and TRBJ1-2; 8 bases match TRBD1. Germline values: CDR1 SGHNT, CDR2 YYREEE (reference sequence). This CDR3 spans 15 amino acids. The ends lost 4 bases at V and 4 bases at J; junction bases unmatched: 9. As DNA, the CDR3 is TGTGCCAGCAGCCCACAGGGGGAGGCTCGCTATGGCTACACCTTC. Translating gives CASSPQGEARYGYTF. The whole variable domain, filled in from reference TRBV5-4 and TRBJ1-2, reads ETGVTQSPTHLIKTRGQQVTLRCSSQSGHNTVSWYQQALGQGPQFIFQYYREEENGRGNFPPRFSGLQFPNYSSELNVNALELDDSALYLCASSPQGEARYGYTFGSGTRLTVV.

The CDR3, as DNA: TGTGCCAGCAGTTCCCCAACAAGACTCACAGATACGCAGTATTTT. Its translation: CASSSPTRLTDTQYF. This chain joins TRBV28 and TRBJ2-3; no reliable D call. Trimming left V 4 bases short and J 2 bases short, with 13 bases between. The CDR3 has 15 residues. Germline lookup yields CDR1 MDHEN and CDR2 SYDVKM.

This sequence joins TRBV7-8 and TRBJ2-5; maybe TRBD1 (6 bases). V gave up 4 bases and J gave up 4 bases, with 10 bases separating them. From germline, CDR1 is SGHVS and CDR2 FQNEAQ. This CDR3 has 13 residues. In nucleotides, the CDR3 is TGTGCCAGCAGCTCTGCCAGGGGAGAGACCCAGTACTTC. Residues: CASSSARGETQYF.

V and J are TRBV19 and TRBJ2-5; D unresolved. Germline CDR1 is LNHDA and CDR2 is SQIVND (reference sequence). The CDR3 is 13 amino acids. The ends were cut back, 4 bases at V and 2 bases at J, with 8 bases in the middle. CDR3 sequence: CASSKQLQETQYF. Written as DNA, the CDR3 is TGTGCCAGTAGTAAACAGCTTCAAGAGACCCAGTACTTC. The full variable domain, with the rest looked up from reference TRBV19 and TRBJ2-5, is DGGITQSPKYLFRKEGQNVTLSCEQNLNHDAMYWYRQDPGQGLRLIYYSQIVNDFQKGDIAEGYSVSREKKESFPLTVTSAQKNPTAFYLCASSKQLQETQYFGPGTRLLVL.

V gene TRBV19 combines with J gene TRBJ1-1; TRBD1 agrees at 7 bases. Germline CDR1 LNHDA, CDR2 SQIVND (reference sequence). The CDR3 has 14 amino acids. With V trimmed by 4 bases and J by 6 bases, 8 bases remained unmatched. In DNA form, the CDR3 reads TGTGCCAGTAGTACAGGGGGTTGGATGCCTGAAGCTTTCTTT. Its translation is CASSTGGWMPEAFF.

This clone was observed a few times. In nucleotides, the CDR3 is TGTGCCAGCAGTTTCCAGGGTTACTCCGAGCAGTACTTC. As protein: CASSFQGYSEQYF. The chain has TRBV27 and TRBJ2-7; possibly TRBD1 for D (5 bases). V dropped 3 bases and J dropped 6 bases, with 12 bases sitting between them. The length of the CDR3 is 13 residues. Germline V lookup: CDR1 MNHEY, CDR2 SMNVEV (reference sequence).

The V gene is TRBV6-5, the J gene TRBJ2-5; D gene unclear. Per the germline V gene, CDR1 is MNHEY and CDR2 is SVGAGI. The CDR3 totals 13 residues. V lost 10 bases to trimming and J lost 1 base, with 13 bases between them. This CDR3 is CATSRRSQETQYF. In nucleotides, the CDR3 is TGTGCCACCTCTCGGCGGAGCCAAGAGACCCAGTACTTC.

The chain couples TRBV4-1 to TRBJ2-7; TRBD1 matches at 8 bases. The CDR3 length is 15 residues. Germline V gives CDR1 MGHRA, CDR2 YSYEKL. The V and J ends lost 1 base and 6 bases, in that order; junction bases with no gene match: 8. CDR3 loop: CASSQAPGQAIEQYF. CDR3 coding DNA: TGCGCCAGCAGCCAAGCACCGGGACAGGCGATCGAGCAGTACTTC.

The chain employs TRBV11-1 and TRBJ1-6; 9 nucleotides align to TRBD1. Per the germline V gene, CDR1 is SGHAT and CDR2 is FQDESV (reference sequence). The length of the CDR3 is 15 residues. J was trimmed by 9 bases and V by 6 bases; bases with no gene match: 9. CDR3 bases: TGTGCCAGCAGACTAGCCGGGACAGGGACTTCACCCCTCCACTTT. It is translated as CASRLAGTGTSPLHF.

The V call is TRBV11-3, the J call TRBJ1-6, with no clear D. The V gene lost 6 bases and the J gene lost 1 base, with 7 bases spanning the gap. This CDR3 has 14 residues. Germline values: CDR1 SGHNT, CDR2 YENEEA. CDR3 amino acids: CASRPGSYNSPLHF. CDR3 nucleotide sequence: TGTGCCAGCAGGCCCGGTTCCTATAATTCACCCCTCCACTTT.